Many counts were recorded for the clone carrying this T cell receptor beta chain. Its antigen is not known. Trimming took 5 bases from V and 7 from J; bases not matched to a gene: 13. Germline assignment: CDR1 SGHRS and CDR2 YFSETQ. The CDR3 is 16 residues long. Unique molecular identifiers were incorporated into the prepared TCRbeta library. TCRdb recomputed calls from the PCR reads with MiXCR, one row per CDR3 protein. The sample has about 150,000 distinct CDR3 sequences; roughly 11% are singletons. This entry is derived from a study of T-cell reconstitution after alpha-beta-depleted transplantation in children. Study results and caveats: T-cell numbers and diversity, one year after transplant, stemmed largely from T cells that were newly produced. Surviving recipient cells, namely T cells and thymic progenitors, were the source of high day-60 TCRbeta diversity in some patients. Reported findings indicate that, about two months after transplant, alpha-beta T cells came from several hundred expanded clones, which were derived from non-depleted graft cells.

This TCR came from a boy aged 2 to 10 with acute myeloid leukemia, due to receive a stem cell transplant. Sequenced material: PBMCs, taken before TCRalphabeta/CD19-depleted stem cell transplant. The V and J genes are TRBV5-1 and TRBJ2-2, with 8 bases that match TRBD1. In DNA form, the CDR3 reads TGCGCCAGCAGAACAAACGTTGGACAGGGAGTCGGGGAGCTGTTTTTT. This encodes CASRTNVGQGVGELFF.